The 19 T cell receptor beta chains below all came from one sample that was sequenced in a study of T cell responses to AZD1222 COVID-19 vaccine. Sequenced by immunoSEQ multiplex PCR; TCRdb stores in-frame clones only, minus some. The table includes 90,000 to 110,000 clones, roughly 90% detected once. The starting material was peripheral blood, obtained on day 0 of AZD1222 vaccination. These receptors all stem from an adult in good health.

This sequence joins TRBV6-5 and TRBJ2-1; D is unresolved. V was pared by 6 bases and J by 0 bases, with 12 bases between. The CDR3 loop spans 15 amino acids. The V gene's germline CDR1 is MNHEY and CDR2 SVGAGI. The DNA for the CDR3 is TGTGCCAGCAGCCGTCTGGAGAGCTCCTACAATGAGCAGTTCTTC. It yields the protein CASSRLESSYNEQFF.

This sequence joins TRBV5-1 and TRBJ1-2; D not certain. V shed 4 bases and J shed 2 bases, with 9 bases lying between them. CDR1 SGHRS and CDR2 YFSETQ come from the germline V gene. The CDR3 totals 13 residues. This CDR3 reads CASSSAGNYGYTF. CDR3 DNA sequence: TGCGCCAGCAGCAGTGCCGGGAACTATGGCTACACCTTC.

The chain links TRBV19 to TRBJ2-1; 10 bases fit TRBD2. The CDR3 contains 13 residues. CDR1 and CDR2 (germline): LNHDA, SQIVND (reference sequence). V lost 6 bases and J lost 7; bases outside the gene matches: 3. In DNA, the CDR3 is TGTGCCAGTAGGTTAGCGGGAGGAAATGAGCAGTTCTTC. The encoded protein is CASRLAGGNEQFF.

The chain links TRBV13 to TRBJ1-1, with D possibly TRBD1 on 5 matching bases. The length of the CDR3 is 13 residues. V was pared by 0 bases and J by 7 bases, with 9 bases between. Germline V lookup: CDR1 PRHDT, CDR2 FYEKMQ (reference sequence). The CDR3 bases are TGTGCCAGCAGCTTAGGGACAGAGTTTGAAGCTTTCTTT. This encodes CASSLGTEFEAFF.

The V and J genes are TRBV28 and TRBJ1-2, with a possible D match to TRBD1 (5 bases). This CDR3 has 13 amino acids. V lost 3 bases to trimming and J lost 4 bases, with 9 bases between them. Germline V gives CDR1 MDHEN, CDR2 SYDVKM. The CDR3 loop reads CASSFSGTYGYTF. The CDR3 bases are TGTGCCAGCAGTTTCTCCGGGACCTATGGCTACACCTTC.

The CDR3, as DNA: TGCGCCAGCAGCTTGGGTCGAACCCAAGAGACCCAGTACTTC. Its translation is CASSLGRTQETQYF. J is TRBJ2-5 and V is TRBV5-1; no reliable D call. This CDR3 has 14 amino acids. V gave up 0 bases and J gave up 1 base, with 7 bases separating them. CDR1 and CDR2 from the germline V gene are SGHRS and YFSETQ. Combining the CDR3 with reference TRBV5-1 and TRBJ2-5 gives the whole variable domain KAGVTQTPRYLIKTRGQQVTLSCSPISGHRSVSWYQQTPGQGLQFLFEYFSETQRNKGNFPGRFSGRQFSNSRSEMNVSTLELGDSALYLCASSLGRTQETQYFGPGTRLLVL.

The CDR3 here is CASSSWTGGVKLFF. The DNA for the CDR3 is TGTGCCAGCAGTTCCTGGACAGGGGGCGTAAAACTGTTTTTT. This chain joins TRBV28 and TRBJ1-4; TRBD1 matches at 11 bases. This CDR3 spans 14 amino acids. V lost 4 bases and J lost 10; bases outside the gene matches: 5. Germline V CDR1 and CDR2: MDHEN, SYDVKM.

This clone was recorded once. The chain links TRBV24-1 to TRBJ2-1; 10 nucleotides match TRBD1. The CDR3 is 13 amino acids. CDR1 and CDR2 from the germline V gene are KGHDR and SFDVKD. With 2 bases clipped from V and 13 bases from J, the junction kept 4 bases outside the gene matches. The DNA of the CDR3 is TGTGCCACCAGTGATTGGGGGGACAGGGGACAGTTCTTC. This sequence encodes CATSDWGDRGQFF.

The genes are TRBV4-3 and TRBJ2-5; D gene uncertain. This CDR3 has 13 residues. CDR1 LGHNA and CDR2 YSLEER come from the germline V gene. Trimming pared 4 bases from V and 2 bases from J, leaving 8 bases between. The CDR3 region is CASSRSRQETQYF. The CDR3 bases are TGCGCCAGCAGCCGGAGTAGACAAGAGACCCAGTACTTC.

The genes are TRBV4-3 and TRBJ1-2; tentatively, D is TRBD1 (6 bases). This CDR3 region has 12 residues. The ends were cut back, 3 bases at V and 10 bases at J, with 12 bases in the middle. CDR1 and CDR2 from the germline V gene are LGHNA and YSLEER. The CDR3 is CASSQEDRNYTF. The CDR3 DNA is TGCGCCAGCAGCCAGGAAGACAGGAACTACACCTTC.

This chain links TRBV28 with TRBJ2-1; D is perhaps TRBD1 or TRBD2 (6 bases each). Germline values: CDR1 MDHEN, CDR2 SYDVKM. The germline V and J ends were trimmed by 5 bases and 9 bases, with 17 bases remaining between them. CDR3 length: 14 residues. The CDR3 DNA sequence: TGTGCCAGCAGTCCACTCGACAGGCGGGGTGAGCAGTTCTTC. Its translation is CASSPLDRRGEQFF.

This rearrangement joins TRBV5-4 to TRBJ2-7; D is unresolved. The germline V and J ends were trimmed by 0 bases and 2 bases, with 6 bases remaining between them. The CDR3 spans 13 residues. Germline values: CDR1 SGHNT, CDR2 YYREEE (reference sequence). CDR3 sequence: CASSLGGTYEQYF. The CDR3 nucleotides read TGTGCCAGCAGCTTGGGCGGAACCTACGAGCAGTACTTC.

The chain couples TRBV28 to TRBJ1-2; maybe TRBD1 (6 bases). The CDR3 is 14 amino acids. V was shortened by 6 bases and J by 4 bases, with 15 bases between the two germline ends. CDR1 and CDR2 from the germline V gene are MDHEN and SYDVKM. The CDR3 DNA reads as TGTGCCAGCAGAACTGTCATAGGGGGCTATGGCTACACCTTC. It is translated as CASRTVIGGYGYTF.

The chain joins TRBV7-9 to TRBJ2-1; no definite D call. The CDR3 has 14 residues. The V gene's germline CDR1 is SEHNR and CDR2 FQNEAQ (reference sequence). V lost 5 bases, J lost 2 bases, and 10 bases lay in between. For the CDR3, the DNA is TGTGCCAGCAGCCCCGACGGACCCTACAATGAGCAGTTCTTC. It translates to CASSPDGPYNEQFF.

The V gene is TRBV5-4, the J gene TRBJ1-2; no reliable D call. The CDR3 is 13 residues long. The germline V gene encodes CDR1 SGHNT and CDR2 YYREEE (reference sequence). V was shortened by 5 bases and J by 7 bases, with 15 bases between the two germline ends. The CDR3 nucleotides read TGTGCCAGCAGTAAGACCGACGGGCCTGGCTACACCTTC. Its translation is CASSKTDGPGYTF.

Concerning this clone: One junction end does not reproduce the germline sequence, and a read error may be involved. The V gene is TRBV7-7, the J gene TRBJ2-3; no reliable D call. CDR3 length: 13 amino acids. CDR1 is SSHAT and CDR2 is FNYEAQ in the germline V gene (reference sequence). In nucleotides, the CDR3 is TGTGCTAGCAGCTTAGAACCAACAGATACGCAGTATTTT. This sequence encodes CASSLEPTDTQYF.

The rearrangement links TRBV27 to TRBJ1-1; TRBD1 might be the D (5 bases). The CDR3 length is 12 residues. CDR1 MNHEY and CDR2 SMNVEV come from the germline V gene (reference sequence). Trimming took 7 bases from V and 4 from J, leaving 10 bases between them. CDR3 nucleotide sequence: TGTGCCAGCACGCAGGGAAGCACTGAAGCTTTCTTT. It encodes CASTQGSTEAFF.

The rearrangement joins TRBV27 to TRBJ2-5, with 9 bases lining up with TRBD2. Germline V gene lookup returns CDR1 MNHEY and CDR2 SMNVEV (reference sequence). V lost 5 bases, J lost 1 base, and 11 bases stayed unmatched. This CDR3 comprises 17 residues. The CDR3 protein is CASSPLSGSDLQETQYF. CDR3 DNA: TGTGCCAGCAGTCCACTTAGCGGGAGCGACCTCCAAGAGACCCAGTACTTC.

The rearrangement joins TRBV28 to TRBJ1-5; possible D gene TRBD1, 6 bases. Between the trimmed V and J ends, which lost 6 bases and 8 bases, there was a span of 17 bases. The CDR3 contains 14 residues. Germline assignment: CDR1 MDHEN and CDR2 SYDVKM. Here the CDR3 DNA reads TGTGCCAGCAGACACAGGGTTCGATCAGAGCCCCAGCATTTT. It translates to CASRHRVRSEPQHF.